This section outlines one T cell receptor beta chain sequence together with its context. CDR1 and CDR2 (germline): SGHNT, YENEEA. V gave up 5 bases and J gave up 2 bases; unmatched junction bases: 6. This CDR3 comprises 15 residues. Assay used: immunoSEQ multiplex PCR; TCRdb lists only in-frame clones, some missing. This sample has 200,000 or so clones, with approximately 80% found just once. This sample stems from a study of blood T cell repertoires in COVID-19. Whole-study context: Italy, Spain and the United States were the sources of the convalescent and acute COVID-19 samples.

The origin of this receptor is a man in his 60s who had recovered from COVID-19. The J gene is TRBJ2-1, the V gene TRBV11-3, with TRBD1 matching 7 bases. The specimen was PBMCs or T cells enriched from blood (not recorded which). In nucleotides, the CDR3 is TGTGCCAGCAGCCCAGGGGGTGTGGCCTACAATGAGCAGTTCTTC. Translation: CASSPGGVAYNEQFF. The full variable domain, completed using reference TRBV11-3 and TRBJ2-1, is EAGVVQSPRYKIIEKKQPVAFWCNPISGHNTLYWYLQNLGQGPELLIRYENEEAVDDSQLPKDRFSAERLKGVDSTLKIQPAELGDSAVYLCASSPGGVAYNEQFFGPGTRLTVL.